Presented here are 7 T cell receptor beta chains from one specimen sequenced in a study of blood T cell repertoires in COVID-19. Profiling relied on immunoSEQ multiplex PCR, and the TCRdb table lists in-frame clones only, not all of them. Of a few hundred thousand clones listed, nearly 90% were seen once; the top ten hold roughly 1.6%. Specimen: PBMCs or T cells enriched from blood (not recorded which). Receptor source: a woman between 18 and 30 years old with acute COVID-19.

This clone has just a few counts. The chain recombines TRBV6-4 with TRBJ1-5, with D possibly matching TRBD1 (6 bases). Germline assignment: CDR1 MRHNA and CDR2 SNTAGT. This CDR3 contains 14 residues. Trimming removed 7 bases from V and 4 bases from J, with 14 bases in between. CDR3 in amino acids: CASTDRSDNQPQHF. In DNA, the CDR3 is TGTGCCAGCACCGACAGGTCCGATAATCAGCCCCAGCATTTT.

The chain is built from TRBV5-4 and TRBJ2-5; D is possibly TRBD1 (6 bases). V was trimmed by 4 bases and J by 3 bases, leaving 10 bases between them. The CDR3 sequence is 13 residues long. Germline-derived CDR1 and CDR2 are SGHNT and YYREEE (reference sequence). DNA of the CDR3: TGTGCCAGCAGCCCCGGGACAAAAGAGACCCAGTACTTC. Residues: CASSPGTKETQYF.

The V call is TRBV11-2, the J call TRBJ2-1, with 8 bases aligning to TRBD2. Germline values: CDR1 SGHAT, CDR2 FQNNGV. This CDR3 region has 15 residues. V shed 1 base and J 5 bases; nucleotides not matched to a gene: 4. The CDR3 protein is CASSLASGYHNEQFF. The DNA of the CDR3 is TGTGCCAGCAGCTTAGCTAGCGGGTACCACAATGAGCAGTTCTTC.

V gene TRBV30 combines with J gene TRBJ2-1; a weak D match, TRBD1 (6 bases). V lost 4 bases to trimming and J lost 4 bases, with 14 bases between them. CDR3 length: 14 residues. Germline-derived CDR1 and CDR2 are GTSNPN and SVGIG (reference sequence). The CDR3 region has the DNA TGTGCCTGGAAGGTGAGAGGGGGATACAATGAGCAGTTCTTC. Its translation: CAWKVRGGYNEQFF.

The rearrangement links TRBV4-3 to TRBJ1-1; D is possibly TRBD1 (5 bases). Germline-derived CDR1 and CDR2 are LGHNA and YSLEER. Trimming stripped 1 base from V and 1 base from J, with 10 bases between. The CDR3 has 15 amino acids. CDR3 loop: CASSQAGLQNTEAFF. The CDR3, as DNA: TGCGCCAGCAGCCAAGCGGGACTTCAGAACACTGAAGCTTTCTTT.

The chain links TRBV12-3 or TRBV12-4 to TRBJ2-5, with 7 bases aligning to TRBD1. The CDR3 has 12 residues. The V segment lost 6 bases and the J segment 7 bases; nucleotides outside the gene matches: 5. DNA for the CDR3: TGTGCCAGCAGCGGACAGGCACGGACCCAGTACTTC. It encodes CASSGQARTQYF.

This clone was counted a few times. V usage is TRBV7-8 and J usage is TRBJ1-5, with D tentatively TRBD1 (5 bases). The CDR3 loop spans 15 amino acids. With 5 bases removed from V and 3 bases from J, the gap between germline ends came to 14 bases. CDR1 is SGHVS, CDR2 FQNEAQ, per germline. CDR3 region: CASSEDDSTNQPQHF. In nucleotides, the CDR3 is TGTGCCAGCAGCGAAGACGACAGCACCAATCAGCCCCAGCATTTT.